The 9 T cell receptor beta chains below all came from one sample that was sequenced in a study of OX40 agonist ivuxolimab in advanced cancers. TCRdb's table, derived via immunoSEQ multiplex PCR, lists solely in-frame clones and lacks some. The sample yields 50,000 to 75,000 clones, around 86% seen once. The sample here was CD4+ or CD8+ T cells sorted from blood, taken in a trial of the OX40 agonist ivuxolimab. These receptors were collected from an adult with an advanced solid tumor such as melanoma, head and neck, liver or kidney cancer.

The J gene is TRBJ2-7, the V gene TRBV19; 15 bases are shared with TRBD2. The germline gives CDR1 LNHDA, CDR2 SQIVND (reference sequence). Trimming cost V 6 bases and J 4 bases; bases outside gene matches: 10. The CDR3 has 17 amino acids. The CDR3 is CASRTEGLAGGQYEQYF. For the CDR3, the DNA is TGTGCCAGTAGGACGGAGGGACTAGCGGGGGGCCAATACGAGCAGTACTTC.

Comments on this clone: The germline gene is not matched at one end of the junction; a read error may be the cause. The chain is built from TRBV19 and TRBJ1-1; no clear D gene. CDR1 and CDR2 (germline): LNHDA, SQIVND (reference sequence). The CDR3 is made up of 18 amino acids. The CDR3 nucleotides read TGTGCCAGTAGTACGCAAGGGATCCCATTTTTAATGAACAGTGAAGCTTTCTTT. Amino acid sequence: CASSTQGIPFLMNSEAFF.

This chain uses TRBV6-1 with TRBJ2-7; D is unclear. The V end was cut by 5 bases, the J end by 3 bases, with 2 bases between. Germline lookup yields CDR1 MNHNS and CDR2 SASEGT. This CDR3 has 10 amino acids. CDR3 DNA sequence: TGTGCCAGCAGTAACTACGAGCAGTACTTC. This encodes CASSNYEQYF.

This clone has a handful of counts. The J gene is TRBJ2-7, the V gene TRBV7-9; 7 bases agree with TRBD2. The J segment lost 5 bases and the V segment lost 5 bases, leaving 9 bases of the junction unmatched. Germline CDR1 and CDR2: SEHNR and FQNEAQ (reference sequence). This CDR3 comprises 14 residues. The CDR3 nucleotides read TGTGCCAGCAGCGGATGGCAGGGAGGGGACGAGCAGTACTTC. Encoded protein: CASSGWQGGDEQYF.

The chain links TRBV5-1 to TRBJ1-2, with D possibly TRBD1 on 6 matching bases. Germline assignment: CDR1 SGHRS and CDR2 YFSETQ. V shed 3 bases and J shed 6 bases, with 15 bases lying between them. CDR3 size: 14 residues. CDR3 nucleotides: TGCGCCAGCAGCTCAGTACAGGGAGGTCATGGCTACACCTTC. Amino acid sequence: CASSSVQGGHGYTF.

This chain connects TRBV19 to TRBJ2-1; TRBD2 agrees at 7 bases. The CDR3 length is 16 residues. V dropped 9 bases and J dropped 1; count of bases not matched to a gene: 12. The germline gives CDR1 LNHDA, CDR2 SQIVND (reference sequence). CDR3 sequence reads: CASGARAGSSYNEQFF. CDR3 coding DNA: TGTGCCAGCGGTGCCCGAGCGGGGTCTTCCTACAATGAGCAGTTCTTC.

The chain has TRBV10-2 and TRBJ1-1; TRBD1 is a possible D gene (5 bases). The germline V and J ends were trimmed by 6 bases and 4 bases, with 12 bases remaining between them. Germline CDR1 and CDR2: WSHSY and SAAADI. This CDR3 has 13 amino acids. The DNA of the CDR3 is TGCGCCAGCAGGGTAGTGCAGGGCACTGAAGCTTTCTTT. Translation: CASRVVQGTEAFF.

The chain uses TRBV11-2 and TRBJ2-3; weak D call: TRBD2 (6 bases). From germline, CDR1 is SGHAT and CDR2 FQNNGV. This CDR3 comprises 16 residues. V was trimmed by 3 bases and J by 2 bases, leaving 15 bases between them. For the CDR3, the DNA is TGTGCCAGCAGCTTGGGACTTCTTAGTTACACAGATACGCAGTATTTT. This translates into CASSLGLLSYTDTQYF.

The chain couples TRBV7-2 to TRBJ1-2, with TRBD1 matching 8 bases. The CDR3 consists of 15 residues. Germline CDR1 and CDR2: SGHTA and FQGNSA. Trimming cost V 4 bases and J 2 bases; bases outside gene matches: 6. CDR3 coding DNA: TGTGCCAGCAGCTCACCCCGGACAGGGAACTATGGCTACACCTTC. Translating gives CASSSPRTGNYGYTF.